The 21 T cell receptor beta chains below were found in one sample sequenced in a study of long-term antiretroviral therapy in people with HIV. Survey-level immunoSEQ v3.0 assays were run. Measured with immunoSEQ multiplex PCR; TCRdb has only the in-frame clones, and not every one. Of 20,000 to 25,000 clones in the sample, about 85% were seen once. The specimen comprised unsorted PBMCs, sampled 4 years after starting antiretroviral therapy. These TCRs come from a man aged 18 to 30 with HIV.

This clone was seen a few times. This chain connects TRBV28 to TRBJ1-2; D is uncertain. The CDR3 covers 12 residues. The germline V and J ends were trimmed by 8 bases and 4 bases, with 11 bases remaining between them. Germline V gene sequence: CDR1 MDHEN, CDR2 SYDVKM. The CDR3 nucleotides read TGTGCCAGCTTGAGGGCGGGCTATGGCTACACCTTC. It is translated as CASLRAGYGYTF.

The gene calls are TRBV7-9 and TRBJ2-7; D not certain. The germline V gene encodes CDR1 SEHNR and CDR2 FQNEAQ (reference sequence). This CDR3 contains 12 residues. The CDR3 region has the DNA TGTGCCAGCAGCATTACCGGGCCTCAAATGGACGTC. Its protein product is CASSITGPQMDV.

This chain connects TRBV7-9 to TRBJ2-3; no reliable D call. Germline V gene data show CDR1 as SEHNR and CDR2 as FQNEAQ (reference sequence). The CDR3 extends over 11 amino acids. The V gene lost 7 bases and the J gene lost 4 bases, with 6 bases spanning the gap. The CDR3: CASTPADTQYF. Here the CDR3 DNA reads TGTGCCAGCACCCCAGCAGATACGCAGTATTTT. Full variable domain (rest looked up from reference TRBV7-9 and TRBJ2-3): DTGVSQNPRHKITKRGQNVTFRCDPISEHNRLYWYRQTLGQGPEFLTYFQNEAQLEKSRLLSDRFSAERPKGSFSTLEIQRTEQGDSAMYLCASTPADTQYFGPGTRLTVL.

The rearrangement joins TRBV11-3 to TRBJ1-1, with D perhaps matching TRBD1 (5 bases). V lost 5 bases to trimming and J lost 5 bases, with 21 bases between them. The length of the CDR3 is 16 residues. Germline V gene lookup returns CDR1 SGHNT and CDR2 YENEEA. The CDR3 reads CASSPGEDGAGTEAFF. As DNA, the CDR3 is TGTGCCAGCAGCCCAGGAGAGGACGGGGCAGGGACTGAAGCTTTCTTT.

The chain has TRBV11-1 and TRBJ2-7; 7 bases match TRBD1. Losses at the gene ends were 8 bases for V and 3 bases for J; bases not matched to a gene: 4. Germline-derived CDR1 and CDR2 are SGHAT and FQDESV (reference sequence). The CDR3 sequence is 12 residues long. CDR3 nucleotides: TGTGCCAGCCAGGGGACAGACTACGAGCAGTACTTC. Amino acids: CASQGTDYEQYF.

The chain uses TRBV7-9 and TRBJ1-1; D possibly corresponds to TRBD1 (6 bases). Trimming pared 1 base from V and 6 bases from J, leaving 9 bases between. The CDR3 loop spans 13 amino acids. Germline-derived CDR1 and CDR2 are SEHNR and FQNEAQ (reference sequence). CDR3 protein: CASSLVGQSEAFF. The CDR3 region has the DNA TGTGCCAGCAGCTTAGTTGGACAGTCTGAAGCTTTCTTT.

The V and J genes are TRBV6-1 and TRBJ1-5; D uncertain. The V and J ends lost 5 bases and 5 bases respectively, with 16 bases between them. This CDR3 has 15 residues. The germline V gene has CDR1 MNHNS and CDR2 SASEGT. The CDR3 loop is CASSTGIRLDQPQHF. DNA for the CDR3: TGTGCCAGCAGTACCGGGATCCGGCTGGATCAGCCCCAGCATTTT.

The chain couples TRBV6-5 to TRBJ2-7; tentatively, D is TRBD1 or TRBD2 (6 bases each). This CDR3 region has 16 residues. V shed 2 bases and J shed 3 bases, with 17 bases lying between them. Germline CDR1 reads MNHEY; CDR2 reads SVGAGI. For the CDR3, the DNA is TGTGCCAGCAGTTACGAAGGGGGGACCCCGAACTACGAGCAGTACTTC. Translation: CASSYEGGTPNYEQYF.

This clone was seen just once. The J gene is TRBJ2-3, the V gene TRBV6-4, with 8 bases matching TRBD1. Germline CDR1 and CDR2: MRHNA and SNTAGT. V shed 8 bases, J shed 4 bases, and the junction held 8 bases outside the gene matches. The CDR3 runs 14 residues. The CDR3 DNA follows: TGTGCCAGCCGAATCGGGACAGGATCAGATACGCAGTATTTT. The encoded protein is CASRIGTGSDTQYF.

The chain employs TRBV4-1 and TRBJ1-1, with TRBD1 as a possible D gene (5 bases). The CDR3 is 16 residues long. V lost 3 bases and J 0 bases, leaving 14 bases between the germline ends. Germline V CDR1 and CDR2: MGHRA, YSYEKL. The CDR3 region is CASSQGTGKLNTEAFF. The CDR3 region has the DNA TGCGCCAGCAGCCAGGGGACCGGGAAATTGAACACTGAAGCTTTCTTT.

This clone was seen a single time. V gene TRBV6-4 combines with J gene TRBJ1-5, with D unclear. Germline V gene lookup returns CDR1 MRHNA and CDR2 SNTAGT. This CDR3 has 13 amino acids. Trimming left V 4 bases short and J 6 bases short, with 10 bases between. The CDR3 sequence is CASSVLEGQPQHF. CDR3 DNA sequence: TGTGCCAGCAGTGTTTTGGAAGGTCAGCCCCAGCATTTT.

The CDR3 DNA reads TGTGCCAGCAGCGGGGACGCCTGGAGCTCTGGAAACACCATATATTTT. It encodes CASSGDAWSSGNTIYF. This rearrangement joins TRBV9 to TRBJ1-3; a weak D match, TRBD1 (5 bases). In germline, CDR1 is SGDLS, CDR2 YYNGEE. The CDR3 is 16 amino acids. The germline V and J ends were trimmed by 3 bases and 0 bases, with 13 bases remaining between them.

This sequence joins TRBV18 and TRBJ1-4; D may be TRBD1 (6 bases). The CDR3 is made up of 13 amino acids. V dropped 3 bases and J dropped 10 bases, with 12 bases sitting between them. CDR1 KGHSH and CDR2 LQKENI come from the germline V gene. The CDR3 is CASSPTETGKLFF. In nucleotides, the CDR3 is TGTGCCAGCTCACCGACCGAGACAGGAAAACTGTTTTTT.

The CDR3 is CASSMGRGNGHSNQPQHF. CDR3 in DNA: TGTGCCAGTAGTATGGGCAGGGGGAACGGCCATAGCAATCAGCCCCAGCATTTT. The chain is built from TRBV19 and TRBJ1-5; 7 bases agree with TRBD1. The CDR3 runs 18 residues. CDR1 is LNHDA and CDR2 is SQIVND in the germline V gene (reference sequence). J lost 0 bases, V lost 3 bases, and 11 bases had no gene match.

The chain combines TRBV4-1 with TRBJ2-1, with TRBD1 matching over 7 bases. Germline-derived CDR1 and CDR2 are MGHRA and YSYEKL. The length of the CDR3 is 15 residues. V gave up 1 base and J gave up 7 bases; unmatched junction bases: 7. DNA of the CDR3: TGCGCCAGCAGCCAAGGCTGGGACAGAGGAAATGAGCAGTTCTTC. Translation gives CASSQGWDRGNEQFF.

V usage is TRBV7-3 and J usage is TRBJ2-1; the match to TRBD2 covers 9 bases. V lost 2 bases and J lost 0; bases outside the gene matches: 8. Germline lookup yields CDR1 SGHTA and CDR2 FQGTGA. The CDR3 runs to 18 residues. CDR3 nucleotides: TGTGCCAGCAGCTTAGAGGCGGGGGGGCCCTCCTCCTACAATGAGCAGTTCTTC. It encodes CASSLEAGGPSSYNEQFF.

The CDR3 coding sequence is TGTGCCAGCAGCTCCAAATTGACAGGGGGCACAGATACGCAGTATTTT. The encoded protein is CASSSKLTGGTDTQYF. The chain has TRBV7-9 and TRBJ2-3, with 8 bases fitting TRBD1. J was trimmed by 1 base and V by 4 bases; bases with no gene match: 7. The germline gives CDR1 SEHNR, CDR2 FQNEAQ (reference sequence). CDR3 length equals 16 residues.

The rearrangement links TRBV6-1 to TRBJ2-2; 8 bases are a match to TRBD1. The CDR3 length is 15 residues. Trimming cost V 4 bases and J 7 bases; bases outside gene matches: 8. The germline V gene has CDR1 MNHNS and CDR2 SASEGT. The CDR3 DNA follows: TGTGCCAGCAGTGGGGGCAGGGGGCGCGTCGGGGAGCTGTTTTTT. It translates to CASSGGRGRVGELFF.

This clone came up a few times. The V call is TRBV14, the J call TRBJ2-1; 11 nucleotides line up with TRBD1. The CDR3 is 16 residues long. The germline V gene encodes CDR1 SGHDN and CDR2 FVKESK. V lost 3 bases, J lost 5 bases, and 6 bases stayed unmatched. CDR3 DNA: TGTGCCAGCAGCCAGGTACCGGGACAGGGGGACAATGAGCAGTTCTTC. This encodes CASSQVPGQGDNEQFF. The full variable domain, rest sourced from reference TRBV14 and TRBJ2-1, is EAGVTQFPSHSVIEKGQTVTLRCDPISGHDNLYWYRRVMGKEIKFLLHFVKESKQDESGMPNNRFLAERTGGTYSTLKVQPAELEDSGVYFCASSQVPGQGDNEQFFGPGTRLTVL.

This chain links TRBV4-1 with TRBJ2-7; 9 nucleotides agree with TRBD1. Germline V gene sequence: CDR1 MGHRA, CDR2 YSYEKL. The CDR3 loop spans 16 amino acids. Trimming removed 0 bases from V and 6 bases from J; junction bases left unmatched: 9. CDR3 bases: TGCGCCAGCAGCCAAGAAGGGGGGACAGGGTTCCTCGAGCAGTACTTC. This sequence encodes CASSQEGGTGFLEQYF.

Sample share makes this clone medium-sized (0.01 to 0.1%). This rearrangement joins TRBV6-1 to TRBJ1-5, with a possible D match to TRBD1 (5 bases). The V end was cut by 1 base, the J end by 11 bases, with 15 bases between. The CDR3 runs to 14 residues. Looked up from germline, CDR1 is MNHNS and CDR2 is SASEGT. The CDR3 DNA reads TGTGCCAGCAGTGAAGATGGGACTCCCCAGGCCCAGCATTTT. Protein: CASSEDGTPQAQHF.